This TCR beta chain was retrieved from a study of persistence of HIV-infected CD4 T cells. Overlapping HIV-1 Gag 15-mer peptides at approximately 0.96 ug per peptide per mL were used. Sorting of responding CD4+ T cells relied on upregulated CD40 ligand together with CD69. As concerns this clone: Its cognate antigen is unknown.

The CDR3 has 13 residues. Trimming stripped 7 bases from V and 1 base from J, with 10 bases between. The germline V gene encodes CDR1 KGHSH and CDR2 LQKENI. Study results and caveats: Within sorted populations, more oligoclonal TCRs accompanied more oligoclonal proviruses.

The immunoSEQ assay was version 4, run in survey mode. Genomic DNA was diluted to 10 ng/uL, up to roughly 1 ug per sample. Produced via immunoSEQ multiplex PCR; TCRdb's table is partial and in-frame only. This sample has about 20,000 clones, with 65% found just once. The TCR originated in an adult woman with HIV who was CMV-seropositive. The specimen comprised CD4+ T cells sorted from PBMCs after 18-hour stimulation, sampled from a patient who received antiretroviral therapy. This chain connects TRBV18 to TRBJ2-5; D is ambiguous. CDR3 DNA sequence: TGTGCCAGCTTCCGACGGGCCCAAGAGACCCAGTACTTC. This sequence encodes CASFRRAQETQYF.